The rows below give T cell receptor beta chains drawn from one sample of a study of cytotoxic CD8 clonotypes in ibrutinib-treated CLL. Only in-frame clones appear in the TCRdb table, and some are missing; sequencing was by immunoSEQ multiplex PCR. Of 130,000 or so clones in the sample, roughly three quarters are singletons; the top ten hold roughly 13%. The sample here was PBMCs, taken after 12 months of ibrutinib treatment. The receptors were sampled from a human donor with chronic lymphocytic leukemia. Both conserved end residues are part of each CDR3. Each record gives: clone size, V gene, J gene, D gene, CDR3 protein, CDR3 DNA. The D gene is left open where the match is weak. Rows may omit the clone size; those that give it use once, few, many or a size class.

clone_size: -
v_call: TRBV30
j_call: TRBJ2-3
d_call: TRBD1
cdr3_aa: CAWSGITGTARSDTQYF
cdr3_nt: TGTGCCTGGAGTGGAATTACGGGGACAGCTAGATCAGATACGCAGTATTTT

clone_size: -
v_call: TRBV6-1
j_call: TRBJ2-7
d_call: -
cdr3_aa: CASSVGTGYISSAYEQYF
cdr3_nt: TGTGCCAGCAGTGTTGGAACAGGGTATATCAGTAGTGCCTACGAGCAGTACTTC

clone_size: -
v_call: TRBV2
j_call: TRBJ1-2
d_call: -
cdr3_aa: CASRTDSGQIYGYTF
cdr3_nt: TGTGCCAGCAGGACTGACTCGGGACAAATCTATGGCTACACCTTC

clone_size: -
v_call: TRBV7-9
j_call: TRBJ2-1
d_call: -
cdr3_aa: CASSVRGSRDEQFF
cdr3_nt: TGTGCCAGCAGCGTCCGGGGGAGTAGAGATGAGCAGTTCTTC

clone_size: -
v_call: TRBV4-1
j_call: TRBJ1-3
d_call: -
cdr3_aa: CASSHLENTIYF
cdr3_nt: TGCGCCAGCAGCCACCTCGAAAACACCATATATTTT

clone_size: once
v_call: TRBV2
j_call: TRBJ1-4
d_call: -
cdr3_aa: CASRAGTFNEKLFF
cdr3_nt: TGTGCCAGCAGGGCCGGGACATTCAATGAAAAACTGTTTTTT

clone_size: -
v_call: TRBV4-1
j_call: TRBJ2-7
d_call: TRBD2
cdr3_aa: CASSQASPAQYSGIAYEQYF
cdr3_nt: TGCGCCAGCAGCCAAGCTTCCCCCGCCCAGTATAGCGGGATAGCTTACGAGCAGTACTTC

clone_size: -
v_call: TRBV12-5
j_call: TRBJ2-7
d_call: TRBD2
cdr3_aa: CASGFPPSGPSYEQYF
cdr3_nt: TGTGCTAGTGGTTTTCCTCCTAGCGGCCCATCCTACGAGCAGTACTTC

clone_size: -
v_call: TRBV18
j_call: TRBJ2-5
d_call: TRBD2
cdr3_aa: CASSPGLAGVYPETQYF
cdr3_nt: TGTGCCAGCTCACCGGGACTAGCGGGAGTTTACCCAGAGACCCAGTACTTC

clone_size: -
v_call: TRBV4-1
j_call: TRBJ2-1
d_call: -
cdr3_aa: CASSQERRGYYNEQFF
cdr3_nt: TGCGCCAGCAGCCAAGAGCGACGGGGATACTACAATGAGCAGTTCTTC

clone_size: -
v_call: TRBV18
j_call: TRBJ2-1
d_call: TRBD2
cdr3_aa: CASSPGLDPNNEQFF
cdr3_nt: TGTGCCAGCTCACCGGGACTAGACCCTAACAATGAGCAGTTCTTC

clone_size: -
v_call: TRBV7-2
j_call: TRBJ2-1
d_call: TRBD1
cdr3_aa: CASSSGTGFYNEQFF
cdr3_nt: TGTGCCAGCAGCTCCGGGACAGGGTTCTACAATGAGCAGTTCTTC

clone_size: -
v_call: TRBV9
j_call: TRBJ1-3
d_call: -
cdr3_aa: CASSAQLPGRTQLAGNTIYF
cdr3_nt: TGTGCCAGCAGCGCCCAACTTCCGGGACGGACACAGTTGGCCGGAAACACCATATATTTT

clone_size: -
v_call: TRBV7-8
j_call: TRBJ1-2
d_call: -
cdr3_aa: CASSLSSRPTGLLNYGYTF
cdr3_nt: TGTGCCAGCAGCTTAAGTTCTCGCCCCACAGGCCTACTTAACTATGGCTACACCTTC

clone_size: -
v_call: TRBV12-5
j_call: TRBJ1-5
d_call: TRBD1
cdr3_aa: CASGLSIGTGTDQPQHF
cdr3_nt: TGTGCTAGTGGTTTGTCTATTGGGACAGGGACCGATCAGCCCCAGCATTTT

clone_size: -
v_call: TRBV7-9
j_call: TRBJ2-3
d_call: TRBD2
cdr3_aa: CASSLGLGREGRSNTQYF
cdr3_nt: TGTGCCAGCAGCTTAGGTTTGGGGCGGGAGGGCCGGTCGAATACGCAGTATTTT

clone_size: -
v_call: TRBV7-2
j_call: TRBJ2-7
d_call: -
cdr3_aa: CASSHLRGEQYF
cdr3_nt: TGTGCCAGCAGCCATTTGCGCGGAGAGCAGTACTTC

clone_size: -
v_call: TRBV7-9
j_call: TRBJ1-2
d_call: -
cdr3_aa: CASSLEGGGYTF
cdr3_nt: TGTGCCAGCAGCTTAGAGGGGGGTGGCTACACCTTC

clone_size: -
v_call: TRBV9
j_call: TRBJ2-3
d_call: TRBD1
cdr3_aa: CASSPPGQGADTQYF
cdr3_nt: TGTGCCAGCAGCCCCCCCGGACAGGGGGCAGATACGCAGTATTTT

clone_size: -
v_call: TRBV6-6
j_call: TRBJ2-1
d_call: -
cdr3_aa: CASTSGPSNEQFF
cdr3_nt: TGTGCCAGCACTTCGGGGCCCTCCAATGAGCAGTTCTTC

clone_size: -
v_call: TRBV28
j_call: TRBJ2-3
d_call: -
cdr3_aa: CASSPQGPDTQYF
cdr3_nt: TGTGCCAGCAGTCCTCAGGGCCCAGATACGCAGTATTTT

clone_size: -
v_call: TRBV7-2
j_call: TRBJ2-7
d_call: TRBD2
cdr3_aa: CASRLGLAGSYEQYF
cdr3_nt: TGTGCCAGCAGACTGGGACTAGCGGGGTCCTACGAGCAGTACTTC

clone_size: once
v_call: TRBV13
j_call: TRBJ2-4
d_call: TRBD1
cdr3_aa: CASSSRQGASENIQYF
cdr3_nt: TGTGCCAGCAGCTCACGACAGGGGGCAAGTGAAAACATTCAGTACTTC

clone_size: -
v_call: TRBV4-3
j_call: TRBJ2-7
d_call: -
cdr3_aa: CASSQDKRVTYEQYF
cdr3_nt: TGCGCCAGCAGCCAAGATAAGCGGGTAACCTACGAGCAGTACTTC

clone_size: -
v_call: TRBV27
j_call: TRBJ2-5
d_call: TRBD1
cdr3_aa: CASSWDRGGETQYF
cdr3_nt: TGTGCCAGCAGTTGGGACAGGGGAGGAGAGACCCAGTACTTC

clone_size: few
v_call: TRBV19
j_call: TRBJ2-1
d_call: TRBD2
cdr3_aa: CASSIDDGTIYNEQFF
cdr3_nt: TGTGCCAGTAGTATAGATGACGGGACTATATACAATGAGCAGTTCTTC

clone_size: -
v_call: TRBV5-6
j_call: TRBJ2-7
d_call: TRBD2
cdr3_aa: CASSQLGTSMDYEQYF
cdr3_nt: TGTGCCAGCAGCCAGCTTGGGACTAGCATGGACTACGAGCAGTACTTC